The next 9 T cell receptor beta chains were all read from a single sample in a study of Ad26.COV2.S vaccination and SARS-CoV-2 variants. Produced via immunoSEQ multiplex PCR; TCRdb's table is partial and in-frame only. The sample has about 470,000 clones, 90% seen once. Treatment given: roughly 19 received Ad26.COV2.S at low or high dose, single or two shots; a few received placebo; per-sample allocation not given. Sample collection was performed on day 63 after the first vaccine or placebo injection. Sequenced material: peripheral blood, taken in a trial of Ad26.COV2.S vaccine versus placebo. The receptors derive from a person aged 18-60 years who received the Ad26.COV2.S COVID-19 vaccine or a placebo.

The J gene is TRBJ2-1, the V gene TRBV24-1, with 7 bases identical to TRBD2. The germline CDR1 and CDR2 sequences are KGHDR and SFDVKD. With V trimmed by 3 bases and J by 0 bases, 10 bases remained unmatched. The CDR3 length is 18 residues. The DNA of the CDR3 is TGTGCCACCAGTGATAATGGACGGCGGGAGAGCTCCTACAATGAGCAGTTCTTC. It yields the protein CATSDNGRRESSYNEQFF.

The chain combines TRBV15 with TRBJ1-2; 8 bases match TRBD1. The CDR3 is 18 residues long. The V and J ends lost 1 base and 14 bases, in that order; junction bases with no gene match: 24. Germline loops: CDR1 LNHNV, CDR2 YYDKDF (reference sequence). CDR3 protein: CATSRGWGSADREKNKTF. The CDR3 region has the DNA TGTGCCACCAGCAGAGGGTGGGGGAGTGCGGACAGGGAAAAGAATAAGACCTTC. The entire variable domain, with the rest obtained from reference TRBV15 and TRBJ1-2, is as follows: DAMVIQNPRYQVTQFGKPVTLSCSQTLNHNVMYWYQQKSSQAPKLLFHYYDKDFNNEADTPDNFQSRRPNTSFCFLDIRSPGLGDTAMYLCATSRGWGSADREKNKTFGSGTRLTVV.

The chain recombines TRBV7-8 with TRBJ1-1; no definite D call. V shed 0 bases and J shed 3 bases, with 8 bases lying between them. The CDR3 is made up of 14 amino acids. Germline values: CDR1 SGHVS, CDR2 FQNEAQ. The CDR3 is CASSLATGYTEAFF. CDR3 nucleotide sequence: TGTGCCAGCAGCTTAGCAACGGGGTACACTGAAGCTTTCTTT. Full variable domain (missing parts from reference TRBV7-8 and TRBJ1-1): GAGVSQSPRYKVAKRGQDVALRCDPISGHVSLFWYQQALGQGPEFLTYFQNEAQLDKSGLPSDRFFAERPEGSVSTLKIQRTQQEDSAVYLCASSLATGYTEAFFGQGTRLTVV.

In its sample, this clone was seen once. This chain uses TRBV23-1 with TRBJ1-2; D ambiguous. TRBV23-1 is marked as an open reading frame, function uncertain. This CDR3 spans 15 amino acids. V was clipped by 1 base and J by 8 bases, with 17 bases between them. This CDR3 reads CASSQFYFPGKGYTF. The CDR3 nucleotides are TGCGCCAGCAGTCAATTTTACTTCCCAGGTAAGGGCTACACCTTC.

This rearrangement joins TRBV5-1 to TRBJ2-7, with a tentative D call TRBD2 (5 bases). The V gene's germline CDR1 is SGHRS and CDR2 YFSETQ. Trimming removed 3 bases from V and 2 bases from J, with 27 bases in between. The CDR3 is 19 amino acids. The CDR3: CASSSRLADPGKPTYEQYF. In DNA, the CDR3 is TGCGCCAGCAGCTCCCGTCTGGCTGACCCGGGGAAACCTACCTACGAGCAGTACTTC.

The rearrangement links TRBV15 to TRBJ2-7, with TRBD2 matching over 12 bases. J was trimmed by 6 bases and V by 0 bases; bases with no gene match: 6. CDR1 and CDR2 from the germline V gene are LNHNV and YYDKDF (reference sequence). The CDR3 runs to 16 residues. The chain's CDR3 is CATSRDQTSGSFEQYF. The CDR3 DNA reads TGTGCCACCAGCAGAGATCAGACTAGCGGGAGTTTCGAGCAGTACTTC.

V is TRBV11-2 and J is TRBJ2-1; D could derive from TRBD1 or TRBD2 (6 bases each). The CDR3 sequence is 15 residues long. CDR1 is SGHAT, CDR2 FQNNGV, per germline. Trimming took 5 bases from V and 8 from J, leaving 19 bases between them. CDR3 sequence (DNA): TGTGCCAGCAGCCAACTGGCGGAGGGGGTCGATGAGCAGTTCTTC. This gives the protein CASSQLAEGVDEQFF.

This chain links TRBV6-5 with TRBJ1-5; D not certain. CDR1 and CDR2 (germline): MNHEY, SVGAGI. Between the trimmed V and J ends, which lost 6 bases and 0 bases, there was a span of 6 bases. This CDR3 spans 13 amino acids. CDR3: CASSPSSNQPQHF. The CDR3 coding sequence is TGTGCCAGCAGCCCAAGTAGCAATCAGCCCCAGCATTTT.

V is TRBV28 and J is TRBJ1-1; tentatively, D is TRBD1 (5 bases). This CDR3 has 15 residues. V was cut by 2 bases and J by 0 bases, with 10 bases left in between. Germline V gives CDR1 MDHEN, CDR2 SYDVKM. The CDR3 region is CASSLGYRLNTEAFF. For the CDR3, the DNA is TGTGCCAGCAGTTTAGGCTACAGGTTGAACACTGAAGCTTTCTTT.